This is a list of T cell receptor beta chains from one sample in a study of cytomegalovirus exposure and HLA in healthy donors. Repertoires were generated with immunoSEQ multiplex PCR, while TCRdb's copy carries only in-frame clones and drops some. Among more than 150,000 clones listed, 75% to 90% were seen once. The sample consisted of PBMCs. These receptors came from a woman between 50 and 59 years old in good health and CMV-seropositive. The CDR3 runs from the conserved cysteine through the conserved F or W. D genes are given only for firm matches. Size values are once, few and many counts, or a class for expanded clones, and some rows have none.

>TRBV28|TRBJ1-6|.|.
TGTGCCAGCAGTTTGGGAGGCTCCTATAATTCACCCCTCCACTTT
CASSLGGSYNSPLHF
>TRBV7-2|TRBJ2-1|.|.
TGTGCCAGCAGCTTAGCCGGGACTCAGTCCTACAATGAGCAGTTCTTC
CASSLAGTQSYNEQFF
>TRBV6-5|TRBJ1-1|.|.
TGTGCCAGCAGTTGCTCGTCCTCGAGGACTGAAGCTTTCTTT
CASSCSSSRTEAFF
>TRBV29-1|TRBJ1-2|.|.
TGCAGCGTTGGTCTTTCCTGTGGCTACACCTTC
CSVGLSCGYTF
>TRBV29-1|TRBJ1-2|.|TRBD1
TGCAGCGTCGAAACAGGGGGTGGCTACACCTTC
CSVETGGGYTF
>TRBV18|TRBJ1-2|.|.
TGTGCCAGCTCACCACCGGAAGGGGCGACCTATGGCTACACCTTC
CASSPPEGATYGYTF
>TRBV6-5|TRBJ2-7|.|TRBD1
TGTGCCAGCAGCCGGGACAGCGAGCAGTACTTC
CASSRDSEQYF
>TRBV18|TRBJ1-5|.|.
TGTGCCAGCTCACCTGACAGGTGGGATCAGCCCCAGCATTTT
CASSPDRWDQPQHF
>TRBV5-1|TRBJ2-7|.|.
TGCGCCAGCAGCTTAGCAGGCACCTCCTACGAGCAGTACTTC
CASSLAGTSYEQYF
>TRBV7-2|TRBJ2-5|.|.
TGTGCCAGCAGCTTATACGGACTGAGAGAGACCCAGTACTTC
CASSLYGLRETQYF
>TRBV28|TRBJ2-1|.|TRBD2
TGTGCCAGCAGTTTCCAGCGGGGGGGTACTGAGCAGTTCTTC
CASSFQRGGTEQFF
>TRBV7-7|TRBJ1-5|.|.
TGTGCTAGCAGCCCGGGGTACAATCAGCCCCAGCATTTT
CASSPGYNQPQHF
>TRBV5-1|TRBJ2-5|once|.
TGCGCCAGCAGCAACTTAGCGTTGGGGATTGAGACCCAGTACTTC
CASSNLALGIETQYF
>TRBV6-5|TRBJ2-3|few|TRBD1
TGTGCCAGCAGTTCAGGGGGCTCTGGGACAGATACGCAGTATTTT
CASSSGGSGTDTQYF
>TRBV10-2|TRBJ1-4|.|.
TGCGCCAGCAGTGAGTCGAAGCGGGCGGAGGGAGGAGAAAAACTGTTTTTT
CASSESKRAEGGEKLFF
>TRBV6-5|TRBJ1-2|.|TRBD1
TGTGCCAGCAGTTCACTTGGACAGGGGTCGTACTATGGCTACACCTTC
CASSSLGQGSYYGYTF
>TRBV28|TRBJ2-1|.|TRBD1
TGTGCCAGCAGTCGGACAGGGGGACCTGGGGGTGAACAGTTCTTC
CASSRTGGPGGEQFF
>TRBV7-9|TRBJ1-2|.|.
TGTGCCAGCAGCCCAATAAATCAGGGAAACTATGGCTACACCTTC
CASSPINQGNYGYTF
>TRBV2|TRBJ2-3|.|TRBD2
TGTGCCAGCACTGGGACTAGAAGCCTCAGCACAGATACGCAGTATTTT
CASTGTRSLSTDTQYF
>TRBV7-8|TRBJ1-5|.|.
TGTGCCAGCAGCTTGGGAGGGGGTGGCAATCAGCCCCAGCATTTT
CASSLGGGGNQPQHF
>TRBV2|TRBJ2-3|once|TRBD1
TGTGCCAGCAACAGGGGAATAGTCGGCACAGATACGCAGTATTTT
CASNRGIVGTDTQYF
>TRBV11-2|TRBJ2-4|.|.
TGTGCCAGCAGCTTAGTTGGGGGGGCCAAAAACATTCAGTACTTC
CASSLVGGAKNIQYF
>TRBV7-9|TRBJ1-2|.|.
TGTGCCAGCAGTCGTCGGGGGGGGGCGCAGGACTATGGCTACACCTTC
CASSRRGGAQDYGYTF
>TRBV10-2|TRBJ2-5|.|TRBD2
TGCGCCAGCAGTCCAGGCGGGGGGGCCAAGACCCAGTACTTC
CASSPGGGAKTQYF
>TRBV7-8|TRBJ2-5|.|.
TGTGCCAGCAGCTTTGGGCTGGCCGAAGAGACCCAGTACTTC
CASSFGLAEETQYF
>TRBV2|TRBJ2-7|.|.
TGTGCCAGCAGGCAGGGACATTTTACCTACGAGCAGTACTTC
CASRQGHFTYEQYF
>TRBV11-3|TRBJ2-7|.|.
TGTGCCAGCAGCTTAGCTCCGGAGAACTACGAGCAGTACTTC
CASSLAPENYEQYF
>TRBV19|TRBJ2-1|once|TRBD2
TGTGCCAGTAGTAACCTAGCGGGGGGCTACAATGAGCAGTTCTTC
CASSNLAGGYNEQFF
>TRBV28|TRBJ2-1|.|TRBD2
TGTGCCAGCTCCCCGGGACTAGCGGGGGGCGATGAGCAGTTCTTC
CASSPGLAGGDEQFF
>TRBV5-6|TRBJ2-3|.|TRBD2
TGTGCCAGCAGCTTGGCGAGATATTCCCCGGGGGGTGATACGCAGTATTTT
CASSLARYSPGGDTQYF
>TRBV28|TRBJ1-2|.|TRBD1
TGTGCCAGCAGTTTCCTCCAGGGGGCAGGGAACTATGGCTACACCTTC
CASSFLQGAGNYGYTF
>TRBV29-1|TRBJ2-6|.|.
TGCAGCGTTGAGGGGCTCTCTGGGGCCAACGTCCTGACTTTC
CSVEGLSGANVLTF
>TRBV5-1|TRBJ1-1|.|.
TGCGCCAGCAGCGGATTCGCCGAGGGAACTGAAGCTTTCTTT
CASSGFAEGTEAFF
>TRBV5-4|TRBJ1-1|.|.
TGTGCCAGCAGTCCCCAGGCGTCAGGGAGGGGAGAAGCTTTCTTT
CASSPQASGRGEAFF
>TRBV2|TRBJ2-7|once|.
TGTGCCAGCAGTACGGAACTATACTACGAGCAGTACTTC
CASSTELYYEQYF
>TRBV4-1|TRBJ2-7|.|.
TGTGCCAGCAGCCAAGAAGACAGCTCCTACGAGCAGTACTTC
CASSQEDSSYEQYF
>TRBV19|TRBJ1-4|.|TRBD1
TGTGCCAGTAGGGCCGACAGGGCTAATGAAAAACTGTTTTTT
CASRADRANEKLFF
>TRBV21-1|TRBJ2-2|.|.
TGTGCCAGCAGCAATCCCGGCCAGGCGACTACGAACACCGGGGAGCTGTTTTTT
CASSNPGQATTNTGELFF
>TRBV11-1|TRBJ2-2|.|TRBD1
TGTGCCAGCAGCTGGACAGGGAGAGCCGGGGAGCTGTTTTTT
CASSWTGRAGELFF
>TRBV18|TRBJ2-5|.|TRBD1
TGTGCCAGCTCACCGTCTACGGACAGGGAAGAGACCCAGTACTTC
CASSPSTDREETQYF
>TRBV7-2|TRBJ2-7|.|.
TGTGCCAGCAGCCAGAACCGACAGGTTGCCTACGAGCAGTACTTC
CASSQNRQVAYEQYF
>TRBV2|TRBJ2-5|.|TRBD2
TGTGCCAGCAGTGGGTCGGGACTAGCGGAGACCCAGTACTTC
CASSGSGLAETQYF